This T cell receptor beta chain was profiled in a study of T cell responses to AZD1222 COVID-19 vaccine. The study's findings and limits: With dominance at 160-218 and 743-854, vaccine-associated CD4 TCRs spanned spike.

The V and J ends lost 2 bases and 3 bases respectively, with 14 bases between them. This CDR3 is built from 15 residues. Germline CDR1 SGHAT, CDR2 FQNNGV. Second-dose schedules of about 4 or about 12 weeks were combined. This clone appeared once. Its antigen remains unidentified. Measured with immunoSEQ multiplex PCR; TCRdb has only the in-frame clones, and not every one. The sample has 110,000 or so clones; roughly 87% are singletons. The TCR was taken from an adult who received the AZD1222 COVID-19 vaccine. V gene TRBV11-2 combines with J gene TRBJ2-7; D is perhaps TRBD1 (5 bases). Specimen: peripheral blood, collected 28 days after the second AZD1222 dose. The chain's CDR3 is CASSLHPTDNYEQYF. Written as DNA, the CDR3 is TGTGCCAGCAGCTTACATCCGACGGACAACTACGAGCAGTACTTC.